The sequence of this TCR beta chain was determined in a study of identifying expanded T cells in peripheral blood. This CDR3 contains 16 residues. Per germline, CDR1 SNHLY and CDR2 FYNNEI. The V segment lost 6 bases and the J segment 3 bases; nucleotides outside the gene matches: 11. Study-wide findings and caveats: Across healthy donors, higher total template counts meant significantly greater two-week count variance. Differentially abundant clones: around 1.1 between replicates, 16.4 at roughly 2 weeks, 19 to 20 at four.

No infections or other immune events were documented during collection. The data were produced by immunoSEQ multiplex PCR, yet TCRdb's version contains in-frame clones alone and is incomplete. The data contain 70,000 to 95,000 clones, over 85% of them singletons. On this clone itself: Its target is unknown.

The sequence was obtained from a person between 18 and 69 years old in good health. Sample: blood. V gene TRBV2 combines with J gene TRBJ2-3, with TRBD2 matching 8 bases. In DNA, the CDR3 is TGTGCCAGCAGCGAACGGGGGGGCGGATATACAGATACGCAGTATTTT. Protein product: CASSERGGGYTDTQYF.